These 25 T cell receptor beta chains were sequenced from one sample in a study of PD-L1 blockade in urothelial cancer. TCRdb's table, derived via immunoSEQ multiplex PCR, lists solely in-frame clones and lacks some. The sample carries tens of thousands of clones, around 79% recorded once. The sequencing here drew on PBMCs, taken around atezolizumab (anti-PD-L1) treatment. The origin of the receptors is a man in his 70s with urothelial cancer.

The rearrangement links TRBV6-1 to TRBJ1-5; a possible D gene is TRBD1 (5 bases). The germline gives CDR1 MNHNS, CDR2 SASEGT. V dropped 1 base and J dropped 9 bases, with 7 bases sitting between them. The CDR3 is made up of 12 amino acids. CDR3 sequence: CASSEGQGPQHF. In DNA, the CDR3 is TGTGCCAGCAGTGAAGGTCAGGGGCCCCAGCATTTT.

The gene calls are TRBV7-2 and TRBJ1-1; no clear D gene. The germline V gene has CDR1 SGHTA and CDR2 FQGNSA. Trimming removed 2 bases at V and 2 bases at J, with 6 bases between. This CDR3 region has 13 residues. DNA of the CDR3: TGTGCCAGCAGCTTACGGGGAAACACTGAAGCTTTCTTT. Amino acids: CASSLRGNTEAFF. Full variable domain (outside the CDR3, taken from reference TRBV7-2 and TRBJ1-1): GAGVSQSPSNKVTEKGKDVELRCDPISGHTALYWYRQSLGQGLEFLIYFQGNSAPDKSGLPSDRFSAERTGGSVSTLTIQRTQQEDSAVYLCASSLRGNTEAFFGQGTRLTVV.

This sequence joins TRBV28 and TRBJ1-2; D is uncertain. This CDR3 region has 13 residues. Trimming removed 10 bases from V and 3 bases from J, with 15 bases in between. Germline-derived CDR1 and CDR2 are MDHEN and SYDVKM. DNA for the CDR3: TGTGCCACCCAACCCGGACTCTACTATGGCTACACCTTC. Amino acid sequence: CATQPGLYYGYTF.

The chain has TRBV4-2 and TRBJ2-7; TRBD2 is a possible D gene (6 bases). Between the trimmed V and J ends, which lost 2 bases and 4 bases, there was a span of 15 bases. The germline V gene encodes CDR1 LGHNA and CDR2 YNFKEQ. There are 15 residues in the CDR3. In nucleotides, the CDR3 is TGTGCCAGCAGCCAACTAGCGACACCCGCATACGAGCAGTACTTC. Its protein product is CASSQLATPAYEQYF.

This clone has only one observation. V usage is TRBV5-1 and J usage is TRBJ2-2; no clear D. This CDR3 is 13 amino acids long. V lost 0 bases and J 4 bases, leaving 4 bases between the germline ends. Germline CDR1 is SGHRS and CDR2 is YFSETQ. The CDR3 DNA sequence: TGCGCCAGCAGCTTGGGGCCCACCGGGGAGCTGTTTTTT. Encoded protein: CASSLGPTGELFF.

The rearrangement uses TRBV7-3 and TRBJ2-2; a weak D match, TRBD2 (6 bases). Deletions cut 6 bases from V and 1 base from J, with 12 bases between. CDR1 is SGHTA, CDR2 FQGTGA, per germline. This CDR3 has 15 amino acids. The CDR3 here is CASSSGLMNTGELFF. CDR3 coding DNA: TGTGCCAGCAGTTCGGGACTTATGAACACCGGGGAGCTGTTTTTT.

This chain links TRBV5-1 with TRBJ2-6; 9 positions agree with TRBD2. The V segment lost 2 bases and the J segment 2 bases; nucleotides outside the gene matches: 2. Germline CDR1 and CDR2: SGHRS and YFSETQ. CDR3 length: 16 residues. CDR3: CASSLAGGTGANVLTF. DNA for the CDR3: TGCGCCAGCAGCTTAGCGGGAGGTACTGGGGCCAACGTCCTGACTTTC. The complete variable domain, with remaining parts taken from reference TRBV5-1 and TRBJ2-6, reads KAGVTQTPRYLIKTRGQQVTLSCSPISGHRSVSWYQQTPGQGLQFLFEYFSETQRNKGNFPGRFSGRQFSNSRSEMNVSTLELGDSALYLCASSLAGGTGANVLTFGAGSRLTVL.

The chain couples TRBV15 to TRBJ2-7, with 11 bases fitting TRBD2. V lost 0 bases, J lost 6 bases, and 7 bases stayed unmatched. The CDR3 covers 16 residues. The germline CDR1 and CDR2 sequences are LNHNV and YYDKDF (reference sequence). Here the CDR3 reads CATSRDRVAGGPEQYF. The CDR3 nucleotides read TGTGCCACCAGCAGAGATCGAGTAGCGGGAGGGCCCGAGCAGTACTTC.

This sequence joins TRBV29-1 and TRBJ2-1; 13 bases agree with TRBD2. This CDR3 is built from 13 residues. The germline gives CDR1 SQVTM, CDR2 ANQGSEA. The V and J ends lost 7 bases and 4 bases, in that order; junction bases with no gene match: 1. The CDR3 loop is CSGGLAGYNEQFF. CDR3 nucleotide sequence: TGCAGCGGGGGACTAGCGGGGTACAATGAGCAGTTCTTC.

The CDR3 nucleotides read TGTGCCAGCAGTGATTTGAACAGGGGGTCTGAAAGTGGCTACACCTTC. It translates to CASSDLNRGSESGYTF. V gene TRBV2 combines with J gene TRBJ1-2; 8 bases are shared with TRBD1. CDR1 is SNHLY and CDR2 is FYNNEI in the germline V gene. CDR3 size: 16 residues. Germline trimming cut 3 bases from V and 7 bases from J; bases unmatched to any gene: 13.

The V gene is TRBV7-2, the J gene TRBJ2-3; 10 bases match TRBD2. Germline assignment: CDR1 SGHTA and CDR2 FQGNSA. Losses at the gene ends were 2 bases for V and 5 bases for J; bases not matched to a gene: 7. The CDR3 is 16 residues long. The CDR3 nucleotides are TGTGCCAGCAGCTTACTAGCGGGAGTGGCGGGAGATACGCAGTATTTT. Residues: CASSLLAGVAGDTQYF.

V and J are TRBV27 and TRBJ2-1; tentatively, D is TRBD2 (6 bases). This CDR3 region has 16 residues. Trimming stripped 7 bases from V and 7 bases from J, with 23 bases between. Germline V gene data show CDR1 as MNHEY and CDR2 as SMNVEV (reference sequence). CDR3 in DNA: TGTGCCAGCATCTCACCCGGGACTCTCCCCGGGAATGAGCAGTTCTTC. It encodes CASISPGTLPGNEQFF.

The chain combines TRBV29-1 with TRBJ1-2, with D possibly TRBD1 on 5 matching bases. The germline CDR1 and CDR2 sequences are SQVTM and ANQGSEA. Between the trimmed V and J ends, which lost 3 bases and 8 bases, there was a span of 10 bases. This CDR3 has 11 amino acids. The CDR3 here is CSVERQGGYTF. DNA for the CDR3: TGCAGCGTTGAGAGGCAGGGCGGCTACACCTTC.

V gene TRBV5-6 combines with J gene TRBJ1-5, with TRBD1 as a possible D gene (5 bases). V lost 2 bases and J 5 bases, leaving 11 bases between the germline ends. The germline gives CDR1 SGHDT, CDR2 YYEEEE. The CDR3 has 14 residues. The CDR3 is CASSFRGYDQPQHF. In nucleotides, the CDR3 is TGTGCCAGCAGCTTTAGGGGCTACGATCAGCCCCAGCATTTT.

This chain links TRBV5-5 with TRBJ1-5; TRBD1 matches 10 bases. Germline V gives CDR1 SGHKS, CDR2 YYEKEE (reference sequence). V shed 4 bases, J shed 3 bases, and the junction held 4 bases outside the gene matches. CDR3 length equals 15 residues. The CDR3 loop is CASSPGTGANQPQHF. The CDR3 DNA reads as TGTGCCAGCAGCCCCGGGACAGGGGCCAATCAGCCCCAGCATTTT.

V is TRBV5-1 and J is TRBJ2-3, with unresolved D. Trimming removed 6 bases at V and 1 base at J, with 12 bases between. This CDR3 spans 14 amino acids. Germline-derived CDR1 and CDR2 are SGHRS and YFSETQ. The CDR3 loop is CASKLELGTDTQYF. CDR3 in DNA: TGCGCCAGCAAGCTGGAGTTGGGCACAGATACGCAGTATTTT.

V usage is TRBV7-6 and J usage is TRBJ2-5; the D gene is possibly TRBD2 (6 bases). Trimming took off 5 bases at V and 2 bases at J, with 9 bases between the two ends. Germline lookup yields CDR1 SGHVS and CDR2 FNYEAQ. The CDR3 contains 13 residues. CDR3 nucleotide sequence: TGTGCCAGCAGCGGGGGGTCACAAGAGACCCAGTACTTC. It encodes CASSGGSQETQYF.

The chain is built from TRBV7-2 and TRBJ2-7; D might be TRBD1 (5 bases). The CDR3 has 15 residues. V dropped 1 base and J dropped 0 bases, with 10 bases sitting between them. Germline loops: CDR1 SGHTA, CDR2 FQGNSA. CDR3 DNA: TGTGCCAGCAGCTTAGTTCAGGGTAGCTCCTACGAGCAGTACTTC. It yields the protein CASSLVQGSSYEQYF.

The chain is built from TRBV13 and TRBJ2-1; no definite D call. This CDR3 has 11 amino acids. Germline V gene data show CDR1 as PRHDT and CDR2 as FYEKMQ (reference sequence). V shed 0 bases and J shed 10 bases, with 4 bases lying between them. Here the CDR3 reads CASSLGREQFF. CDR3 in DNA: TGTGCCAGCAGCTTAGGGAGAGAGCAGTTCTTC.

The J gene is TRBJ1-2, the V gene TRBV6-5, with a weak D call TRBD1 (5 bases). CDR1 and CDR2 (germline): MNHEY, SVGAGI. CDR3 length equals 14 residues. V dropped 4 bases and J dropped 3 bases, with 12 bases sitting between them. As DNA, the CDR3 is TGTGCCAGCAGTTCGTCCAGGGCCTACTATGGCTACACCTTC. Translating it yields CASSSSRAYYGYTF.

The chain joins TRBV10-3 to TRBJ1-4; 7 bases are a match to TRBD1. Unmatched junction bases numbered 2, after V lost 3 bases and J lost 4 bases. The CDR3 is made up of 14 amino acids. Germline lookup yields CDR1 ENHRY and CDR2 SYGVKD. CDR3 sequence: CAISEGQVNEKLFF. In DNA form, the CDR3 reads TGTGCCATCAGTGAAGGACAGGTTAATGAAAAACTGTTTTTT.

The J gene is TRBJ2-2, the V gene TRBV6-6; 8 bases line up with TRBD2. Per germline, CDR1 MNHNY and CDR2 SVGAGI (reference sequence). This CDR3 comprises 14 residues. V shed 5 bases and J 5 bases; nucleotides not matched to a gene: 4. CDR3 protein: CASSPSGRTGELFF. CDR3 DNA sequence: TGTGCCAGCAGTCCCAGCGGGAGAACCGGGGAGCTGTTTTTT.

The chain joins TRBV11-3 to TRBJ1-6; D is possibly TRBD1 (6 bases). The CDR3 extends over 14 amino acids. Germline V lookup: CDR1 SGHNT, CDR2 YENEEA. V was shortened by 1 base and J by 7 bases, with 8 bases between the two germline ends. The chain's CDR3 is CASSLGQENSPLHF. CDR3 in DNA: TGTGCCAGCAGCTTAGGACAGGAGAATTCACCCCTCCACTTT.

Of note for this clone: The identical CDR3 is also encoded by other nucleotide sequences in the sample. CDR3 in DNA: TGTGCCGGCTCGGGGGTGAAAATGAACACTGAAGCTTTCTTT. Its translation: CAGSGVKMNTEAFF. The chain employs TRBV7-9 and TRBJ1-1, with D perhaps TRBD1 (5 bases). The CDR3 length is 14 residues. Germline CDR1 is SEHNR and CDR2 is FQNEAQ (reference sequence). Trimming shortened V by 11 bases and J by 0 bases, and 16 bases separated the two germline ends.

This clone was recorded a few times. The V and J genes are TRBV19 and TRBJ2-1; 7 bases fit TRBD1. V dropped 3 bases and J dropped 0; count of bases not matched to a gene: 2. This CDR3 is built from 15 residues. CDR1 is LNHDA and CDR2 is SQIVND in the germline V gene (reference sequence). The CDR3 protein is CASSIAGGSYNEQFF. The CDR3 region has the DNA TGTGCCAGTAGTATTGCAGGGGGCTCCTACAATGAGCAGTTCTTC.